This passage covers 25 T cell receptor beta chains from one sample sequenced in a study of blood T cell repertoires in COVID-19. Some clones are missing from TCRdb's copy, which holds only in-frame ones; the method was immunoSEQ multiplex PCR. The repertoire holds about 310,000 clones, with nearly 90% as singletons. What was sequenced was PBMCs or T cells enriched from blood (not recorded which). The receptors were sampled from a woman between 18 and 30 years old with acute COVID-19.

This clone was counted once. The chain links TRBV7-9 to TRBJ2-7; D is ambiguous. This CDR3 region has 17 residues. Germline CDR1 is SEHNR and CDR2 is FQNEAQ (reference sequence). V was cut by 5 bases and J by 4 bases, with 24 bases left in between. The CDR3 spells CASSPPPTRSERYEQYF. CDR3 in DNA: TGTGCCAGCAGCCCCCCTCCCACTCGGAGCGAACGATACGAGCAGTACTTC.

This sequence joins TRBV29-1 and TRBJ1-2; D not resolved. The CDR3 has 13 residues. V lost 0 bases, J lost 2 bases, and 7 bases lay in between. Germline V gene sequence: CDR1 SQVTM, CDR2 ANQGSEA. CDR3 DNA sequence: TGCAGCGTTGAAGATCACACGAACTATGGCTACACCTTC. This sequence encodes CSVEDHTNYGYTF.

This clone has a handful of counts. This chain connects TRBV11-3 to TRBJ2-2; D remains ambiguous. The CDR3 spans 14 residues. Germline values: CDR1 SGHNT, CDR2 YENEEA. V was shortened by 5 bases and J by 1 base, with 8 bases between the two germline ends. CDR3 sequence: CASSPLWNTGELFF. In DNA form, the CDR3 reads TGTGCCAGCAGCCCATTGTGGAACACCGGGGAGCTGTTTTTT.

The gene calls are TRBV11-2 and TRBJ2-1; 8 bases are shared with TRBD1. With 1 base clipped from V and 8 bases from J, the junction kept 7 bases outside the gene matches. Germline CDR1 and CDR2: SGHAT and FQNNGV. The CDR3 runs to 15 residues. The CDR3 sequence: CASSLAPGGLYEQFF. The CDR3 DNA sequence: TGTGCCAGCAGCTTAGCGCCAGGGGGCTTGTATGAGCAGTTCTTC.

A word on this clone: At one end the junction does not follow the germline gene, possibly because of a read error. The CDR3 bases are TGTGCCAGCAGTGAAGCGACCGGGACAGGCGATTCCTTT. Protein sequence: CASSEATGTGDSF. The chain joins TRBV6-1 to TRBJ1-6; 8 bases fit TRBD1. Per germline, CDR1 MNHNS and CDR2 SASEGT. The CDR3 spans 13 residues.

The CDR3 DNA sequence: TGTGCCAGCAGTTTGACAGGCAACTATGGCTACACCTTC. Encoded protein: CASSLTGNYGYTF. The chain joins TRBV12-3 or TRBV12-4 to TRBJ1-2, with a weak D call TRBD1 (6 bases). V lost 3 bases and J 2 bases, leaving 7 bases between the germline ends. The CDR3 totals 13 residues.

The CDR3 DNA reads TGTGCCAGTAGTATAGAGGGCGGGAGGGCCGGAGATACGCAGTATTTT. Residues: CASSIEGGRAGDTQYF. This chain connects TRBV19 to TRBJ2-3; 9 nucleotides match TRBD2. Per the germline V gene, CDR1 is LNHDA and CDR2 is SQIVND (reference sequence). V trimming: 0 bases; J trimming: 5 bases; junction bases outside the gene matches: 6. The length of the CDR3 is 16 residues.

In the case of this clone: The junction differs from germline at one of its ends, possibly a read error. CDR3 loop: CASSIERVSYNEQFF. The CDR3, as DNA: TGTGCAAGTAGTATAGAACGGGTTTCCTACAATGAGCAGTTCTTC. The gene calls are TRBV19 and TRBJ2-1; D ambiguous. CDR1 and CDR2 from the germline V gene are LNHDA and SQIVND (reference sequence). CDR3 length equals 15 residues.

V and J are TRBV5-1 and TRBJ2-3, with D possibly TRBD1 on 5 matching bases. V gave up 0 bases and J gave up 2 bases, with 10 bases separating them. The germline V gene encodes CDR1 SGHRS and CDR2 YFSETQ. CDR3 size: 15 residues. The CDR3 DNA is TGCGCCAGCAGCTTGGGGTCAGGGAACACAGATACGCAGTATTTT. This sequence encodes CASSLGSGNTDTQYF.

The rearrangement uses TRBV3-1 (or the pseudogene TRBV3-2) and TRBJ1-2, with D perhaps matching TRBD1 (5 bases). CDR1 LGHDT and CDR2 YNNKEL come from the germline V gene (reference sequence). The CDR3 is made up of 14 amino acids. V was pared by 0 bases and J by 7 bases, with 12 bases between. The CDR3 sequence: CASSQDVTAAGYTF. As DNA, the CDR3 is TGTGCCAGCAGCCAAGACGTGACAGCCGCTGGCTACACCTTC.

The V and J genes are TRBV5-6 and TRBJ2-7; 9 bases agree with TRBD1. The CDR3 runs to 14 residues. Per germline, CDR1 SGHDT and CDR2 YYEEEE. V was pared by 6 bases and J by 5 bases, with 9 bases of the junction left unmatched. For the CDR3, the DNA is TGTGCCAGCAACTTACGTTACAGGGGGCACGAGCAGTACTTC. Encoded protein: CASNLRYRGHEQYF.

The chain couples TRBV7-9 to TRBJ1-6; maybe TRBD1 (6 bases). V lost 8 bases, J lost 8 bases, and 13 bases lay in between. Per germline, CDR1 SEHNR and CDR2 FQNEAQ (reference sequence). The CDR3 sequence is 13 residues long. CDR3 DNA sequence: TGTGCCAGCGGCCAGGGGAGGGATTCACCCCTCCACTTT. Its protein is CASGQGRDSPLHF. Full variable domain (rest looked up from reference TRBV7-9 and TRBJ1-6): DTGVSQNPRHKITKRGQNVTFRCDPISEHNRLYWYRQTLGQGPEFLTYFQNEAQLEKSRLLSDRFSAERPKGSFSTLEIQRTEQGDSAMYLCASGQGRDSPLHFGNGTRLTVT.

The chain has TRBV5-6 and TRBJ1-5; TRBD1 is a possible D gene (5 bases). V was clipped by 4 bases and J by 6 bases, with 11 bases between them. Germline lookup yields CDR1 SGHDT and CDR2 YYEEEE. This CDR3 contains 13 residues. The CDR3 protein is CASSAQAAQPQHF. CDR3 sequence (DNA): TGTGCCAGCAGCGCACAGGCTGCTCAGCCCCAGCATTTT.

The chain has TRBV19 and TRBJ2-7; 9 bases align to TRBD2. The germline V gene has CDR1 LNHDA and CDR2 SQIVND (reference sequence). The CDR3 contains 15 residues. J gave up 6 bases and V 3 bases, and 9 bases lay outside the gene matches. The CDR3 protein is CASSMGGGRAGEQYF. The DNA for the CDR3 is TGTGCCAGTAGTATGGGCGGCGGGAGGGCCGGCGAGCAGTACTTC.

This clone was seen once. The chain employs TRBV28 and TRBJ1-5; D remains ambiguous. Germline V gene sequence: CDR1 MDHEN, CDR2 SYDVKM. CDR3 length equals 17 residues. V was clipped by 7 bases and J by 1 base, with 20 bases between them. The CDR3 sequence: CASTQSGIHKSNQPQHF. The CDR3 DNA is TGTGCCAGCACCCAAAGCGGGATACATAAGAGCAATCAGCCCCAGCATTTT.

The rearrangement joins TRBV5-6 to TRBJ1-2; D is uncertain. CDR1 SGHDT and CDR2 YYEEEE come from the germline V gene. This CDR3 is built from 15 residues. V shed 0 bases and J shed 2 bases, with 11 bases lying between them. The CDR3 loop reads CASSLVTSENYGYTF. CDR3 DNA: TGTGCCAGCAGCTTGGTAACCAGCGAGAACTATGGCTACACCTTC.

The CDR3 bases are TGTGCCAGCAGCTTGGGAGCGGCCGAGTTCTTC. Translating gives CASSLGAAEFF. The rearrangement links TRBV5-4 to TRBJ2-1, with TRBD2 as a possible D gene (5 bases). This CDR3 comprises 11 residues. Germline lookup yields CDR1 SGHNT and CDR2 YYREEE (reference sequence). The ends were cut back, 0 bases at V and 14 bases at J, with 9 bases in the middle.

The chain employs TRBV7-3 and TRBJ2-7; 8 bases are shared with TRBD1. The CDR3 is 14 amino acids. The V segment lost 5 bases and the J segment 5 bases; nucleotides outside the gene matches: 8. In germline, CDR1 is SGHTA, CDR2 FQGTGA. This CDR3 is CASSVDRASHEQYF. The CDR3 DNA follows: TGTGCCAGCAGCGTGGACAGGGCCAGTCACGAGCAGTACTTC.

V and J are TRBV4-1 and TRBJ2-5, with D maybe TRBD2 (6 bases). Trimming took off 1 base at V and 0 bases at J, with 12 bases between the two ends. Germline V CDR1 and CDR2: MGHRA, YSYEKL. CDR3 length equals 16 residues. The CDR3 nucleotides read TGCGCCAGCAGCCAAGCACGGGAGAGGTACCAAGAGACCCAGTACTTC. Encoded protein: CASSQARERYQETQYF.

The chain links TRBV15 to TRBJ2-7, with 11 bases that match TRBD2. Germline CDR1 and CDR2: LNHNV and YYDKDF (reference sequence). The CDR3 totals 16 residues. V lost 3 bases and J lost 5; bases outside the gene matches: 9. The CDR3 spells CATSRGATSGTDEQYF. CDR3 sequence (DNA): TGTGCCACCAGCAGGGGGGCGACTAGCGGGACCGACGAGCAGTACTTC. Complete variable domain (other parts from reference TRBV15 and TRBJ2-7): DAMVIQNPRYQVTQFGKPVTLSCSQTLNHNVMYWYQQKSSQAPKLLFHYYDKDFNNEADTPDNFQSRRPNTSFCFLDIRSPGLGDTAMYLCATSRGATSGTDEQYFGPGTRLTVT.

V gene TRBV28 combines with J gene TRBJ2-5, with TRBD2 matching 13 bases. The germline CDR1 and CDR2 sequences are MDHEN and SYDVKM. With V trimmed by 4 bases and J by 5 bases, 4 bases remained unmatched. The CDR3 runs 15 residues. CDR3 sequence: CASSSGLAGAETQYF. The CDR3 DNA follows: TGTGCCAGCAGTTCAGGACTAGCGGGAGCCGAGACCCAGTACTTC.

This chain uses TRBV5-5 with TRBJ1-2; TRBD1 matches 7 bases. The CDR3 sequence is 17 residues long. V shed 0 bases and J 6 bases; nucleotides not matched to a gene: 14. Germline lookup yields CDR1 SGHKS and CDR2 YYEKEE (reference sequence). CDR3 DNA: TGTGCCAGCAGCTTGGCCGAGAGAGGGGGCGGCCCCCATGGCTACACCTTC. Its protein product is CASSLAERGGGPHGYTF.

CDR3 region: CASRRTESNTEAFF. Written as DNA, the CDR3 is TGTGCCAGCAGAAGGACAGAGTCGAACACTGAAGCTTTCTTT. J is TRBJ1-1 and V is TRBV28; weak D call: TRBD1 (6 bases). Germline loops: CDR1 MDHEN, CDR2 SYDVKM. Trimming left V 6 bases short and J 1 base short, with 12 bases between. This CDR3 has 14 amino acids.

The chain joins TRBV27 to TRBJ1-1, with D perhaps matching TRBD1 (5 bases). CDR1 and CDR2 (germline): MNHEY, SMNVEV (reference sequence). With 4 bases removed from V and 0 bases from J, the gap between germline ends came to 9 bases. This CDR3 contains 14 residues. The CDR3 DNA is TGTGCCAGCAGTTCGACAGAAATGAACACTGAAGCTTTCTTT. Protein: CASSSTEMNTEAFF.

V is TRBV27 and J is TRBJ2-3; 9 bases match TRBD2. Germline V gene sequence: CDR1 MNHEY, CDR2 SMNVEV (reference sequence). The length of the CDR3 is 17 residues. With 5 bases clipped from V and 6 bases from J, the junction kept 15 bases outside the gene matches. The CDR3 protein is CASSPISGREGRDTQYF. The CDR3, as DNA: TGTGCCAGCAGTCCGATTAGCGGGCGGGAGGGCCGGGATACGCAGTATTTT.